These T cell receptor beta chains were read from a single sample in a study of early T cells in non-severe SARS-CoV-2 infection. TCRdb re-called the 5' RACE reads with MiXCR, one entry per CDR3 protein. The table shows roughly 48,000 distinct CDR3 sequences, with about 4.6% occurring only once. The sample comprised whole blood. The source of these receptors is an adult who was a healthcare worker with PCR-confirmed SARS-CoV-2 infection or an uninfected control (not recorded which). The CDR3 runs from the conserved cysteine through the conserved F or W. The order of the fields is V gene, D gene, clone size, J gene, CDR3 protein, CDR3 DNA. A D gene is named only where the DNA matches it firmly. Clone sizes are given selectively: once, few, many, or a class where the clone is expanded.

>TRBV29-1|TRBD1|many|TRBJ2-7
CSVRDSSYEQYF
TGCAGCGTTAGGGACAGCTCCTACGAGCAGTACTTC
>TRBV6-5|-|few|TRBJ1-1
CASSYAGSNMNTEAFF
TGTGCCAGCAGTTACGCTGGCAGCAACATGAACACTGAAGCTTTCTTT
>TRBV24-1|-|few|TRBJ2-3
CATSVEDGTDTQYF
TGTGCCACCAGTGTGGAGGACGGAACAGATACGCAGTATTTT
>TRBV20-1|-|many|TRBJ2-7
CSARKIGGSSYEQYF
TGCAGTGCTAGAAAAATCGGGGGAAGCTCCTACGAGCAGTACTTC
>TRBV5-1|TRBD2|-|TRBJ2-7
CASTQTSGDYEQYF
TGCGCCAGCACCCAGACTAGCGGAGATTACGAGCAGTACTTC
>TRBV29-1|TRBD1|-|TRBJ1-2
CSVTGTANGYTF
TGCAGCGTGACCGGGACAGCTAATGGCTACACCTTC
>TRBV3-1|-|many|TRBJ2-3
CASSPLFRDTQYF
TGTGCCAGCAGTCCCCTCTTTCGAGATACGCAGTATTTT
>TRBV20-1|TRBD1|-|TRBJ1-4
CRPTGGPYLRNEKLFF
TGCAGACCAACAGGGGGCCCATACCTCCGAAATGAAAAACTGTTTTTT
>TRBV7-9|-|medium-sized|TRBJ1-3
CASSLYILSGNTIYF
TGTGCCAGCAGCTTATACATACTCTCTGGAAACACCATATATTTT
>TRBV5-4|-|many|TRBJ2-1
CASSFRTTSYNEQFF
TGTGCCAGCAGCTTTAGGACTACATCCTACAATGAGCAGTTCTTC
>TRBV20-1|TRBD1|many|TRBJ2-5
CSALIQGLETQYF
TGCAGTGCTCTTATACAGGGGTTGGAGACCCAGTACTTC
>TRBV20-1|-|many|TRBJ2-7
CSARSPGQRASYEQYF
TGCAGTGCTAGGAGCCCCGGACAGAGAGCCTCCTACGAGCAGTACTTC
>TRBV27|TRBD2|-|TRBJ2-1
CASSHGTSNEQFF
TGTGCCAGCAGTCACGGGACTAGCAATGAGCAGTTCTTC
>TRBV7-9|-|many|TRBJ1-5
CASSGRGTDYSNQPQHF
TGTGCCAGCAGCGGAAGAGGGACCGACTATAGCAATCAGCCCCAGCATTTT
>TRBV23-1|TRBD2|-|TRBJ2-3
CASSQSFSAGGADTQYF
TGCGCCAGCAGTCAATCGTTTTCAGCGGGGGGCGCAGATACGCAGTATTTT
>TRBV11-2|-|many|TRBJ2-7
CASSPGPGQTYEQYF
TGTGCCAGCAGCCCAGGGCCCGGACAGACCTACGAGCAGTACTTC
>TRBV27|-|-|TRBJ1-2
CASSLKPPGQTYYGYTF
TGTGCCAGCAGTTTAAAACCCCCGGGTCAGACCTACTATGGCTACACCTTC
>TRBV27|TRBD2|many|TRBJ2-3
CASTSGLAGDTQYF
TGTGCCAGCACCTCAGGACTAGCGGGGGATACGCAGTATTTT
>TRBV24-1|TRBD1|-|TRBJ2-5
CATSDTPGTGVAVTQYF
TGTGCCACCAGTGACACGCCCGGGACAGGGGTGGCGGTGACCCAGTACTTC
>TRBV7-2|-|many|TRBJ2-3
CASSLGWTDTQYF
TGTGCCAGCAGCTTAGGCTGGACAGATACGCAGTATTTT
>TRBV15|-|few|TRBJ2-7
CATSRDKGYEQYF
TGTGCCACCAGCAGGGACAAGGGTTACGAGCAGTACTTC
>TRBV6-5|-|few|TRBJ1-2
CASSYSRGRDGYTF
TGTGCCAGCAGTTACAGCCGGGGCCGGGATGGCTACACCTTC
>TRBV11-2|TRBD2|many|TRBJ2-1
CASSSGGLAGGPFF
TGTGCCAGCAGCTCCGGAGGCTTAGCGGGAGGGCCTTTCTTC
>TRBV18|-|few|TRBJ1-6
CASSQAMNSPLHF
TGTGCCAGCTCACAGGCCATGAATTCACCCCTCCACTTT
>TRBV20-1|TRBD2|few|TRBJ2-7
CSARDPLGEGHSYEQYF
TGCAGTGCTAGAGATCCTCTCGGGGAGGGCCACTCCTACGAGCAGTACTTC
>TRBV24-1|-|few|TRBJ2-3
CATGDGSTDTQYF
TGTGCCACCGGGGACGGAAGCACAGATACGCAGTATTTT
>TRBV11-2|-|many|TRBJ1-5
CASSPTADSNQPQHF
TGTGCCAGCAGTCCAACAGCGGATAGCAATCAGCCCCAGCATTTT
>TRBV14|-|many|TRBJ2-1
CASSLLGSWGEQFF
TGTGCCAGCAGCCTCCTTGGAAGCTGGGGAGAGCAGTTCTTC
>TRBV6-2/TRBV6-3|-|many|TRBJ1-1
CASASPHRGNTEAFF
TGTGCCAGCGCAAGTCCCCACCGGGGGAACACTGAAGCTTTCTTT